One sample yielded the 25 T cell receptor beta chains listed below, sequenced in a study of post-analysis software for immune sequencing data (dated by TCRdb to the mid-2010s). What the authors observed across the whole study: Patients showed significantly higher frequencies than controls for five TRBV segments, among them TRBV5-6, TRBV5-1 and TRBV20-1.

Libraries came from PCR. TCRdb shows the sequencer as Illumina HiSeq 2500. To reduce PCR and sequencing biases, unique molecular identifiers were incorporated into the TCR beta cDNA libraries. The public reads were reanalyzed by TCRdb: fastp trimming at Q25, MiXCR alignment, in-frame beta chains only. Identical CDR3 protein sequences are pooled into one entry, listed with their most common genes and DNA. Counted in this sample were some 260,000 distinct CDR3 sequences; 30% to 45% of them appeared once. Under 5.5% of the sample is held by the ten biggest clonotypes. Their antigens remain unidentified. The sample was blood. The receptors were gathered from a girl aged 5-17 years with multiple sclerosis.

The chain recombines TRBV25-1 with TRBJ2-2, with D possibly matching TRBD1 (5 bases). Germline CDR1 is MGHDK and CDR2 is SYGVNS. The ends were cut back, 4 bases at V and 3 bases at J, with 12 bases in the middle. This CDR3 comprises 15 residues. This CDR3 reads CASSGQARDTGELFF. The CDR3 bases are TGTGCCAGCAGTGGCCAGGCCAGGGACACCGGGGAGCTGTTTTTT.

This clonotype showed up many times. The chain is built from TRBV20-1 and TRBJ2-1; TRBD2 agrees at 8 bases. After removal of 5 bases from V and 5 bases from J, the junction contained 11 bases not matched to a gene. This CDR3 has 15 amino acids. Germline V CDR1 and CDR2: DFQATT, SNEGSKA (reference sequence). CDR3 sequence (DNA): TGCAGTGCTCCCGTGGCCCAAGCGGGGGACAATGAGCAGTTCTTC. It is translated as CSAPVAQAGDNEQFF.

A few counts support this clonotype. Here the CDR3 reads CLTSGAPTDTQYF. DNA of the CDR3: TGCCTGACTAGCGGGGCCCCCACAGATACGCAGTATTTT. The chain combines TRBV20-1 with TRBJ2-3; TRBD2 matches 11 bases. This CDR3 is built from 13 residues. Germline V CDR1 and CDR2: DFQATT, SNEGSKA (reference sequence).

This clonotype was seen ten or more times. DNA for the CDR3: TGTGCCAGCACTTTACTCGGGTACAATGAGCAGTTCTTC. It is translated as CASTLLGYNEQFF. The V call is TRBV6-6, the J call TRBJ2-1, with D unclear. Per the germline V gene, CDR1 is MNHNY and CDR2 is SVGAGI (reference sequence). The V gene lost 7 bases and the J gene lost 4 bases, with 11 bases spanning the gap. The CDR3 contains 13 residues.

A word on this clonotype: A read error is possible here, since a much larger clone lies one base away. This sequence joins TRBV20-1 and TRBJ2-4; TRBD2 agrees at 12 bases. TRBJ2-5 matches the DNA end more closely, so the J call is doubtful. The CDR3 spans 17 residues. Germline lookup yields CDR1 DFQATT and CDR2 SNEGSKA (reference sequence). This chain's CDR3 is CSARVPSGRGIQGTQYF. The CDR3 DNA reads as TGCAGTGCTAGAGTCCCTAGCGGGAGGGGAATACAAGGGACCCAGTACTTC.

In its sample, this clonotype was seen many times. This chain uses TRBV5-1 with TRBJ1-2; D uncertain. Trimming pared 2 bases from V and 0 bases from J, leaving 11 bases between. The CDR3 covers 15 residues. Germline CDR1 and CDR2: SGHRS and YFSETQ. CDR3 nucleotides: TGCGCCAGCAGCTTTCGCACAGATCCTAACTATGGCTACACCTTC. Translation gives CASSFRTDPNYGYTF.

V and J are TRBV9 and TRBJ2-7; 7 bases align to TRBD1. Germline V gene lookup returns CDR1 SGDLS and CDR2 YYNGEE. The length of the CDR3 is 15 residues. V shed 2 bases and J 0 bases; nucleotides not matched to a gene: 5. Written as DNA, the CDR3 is TGTGCCAGCAGCGTTCGGACAGGAAACTCCTACGAGCAGTACTTC. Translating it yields CASSVRTGNSYEQYF.

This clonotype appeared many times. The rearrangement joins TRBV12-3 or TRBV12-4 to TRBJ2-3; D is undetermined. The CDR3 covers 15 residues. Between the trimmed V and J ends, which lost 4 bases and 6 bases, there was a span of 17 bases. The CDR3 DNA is TGTGCCAGCAGTTCTCTCAAGCAGACGGGTGATACGCAGTATTTT. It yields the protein CASSSLKQTGDTQYF.

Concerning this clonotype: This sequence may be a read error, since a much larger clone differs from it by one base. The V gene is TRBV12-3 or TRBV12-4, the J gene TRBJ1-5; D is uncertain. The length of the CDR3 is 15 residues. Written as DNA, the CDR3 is TGTGCCAGCACCTCGTGGGGAGGGAGCAGTCAGCCCCAGCATTTT. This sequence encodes CASTSWGGSSQPQHF.

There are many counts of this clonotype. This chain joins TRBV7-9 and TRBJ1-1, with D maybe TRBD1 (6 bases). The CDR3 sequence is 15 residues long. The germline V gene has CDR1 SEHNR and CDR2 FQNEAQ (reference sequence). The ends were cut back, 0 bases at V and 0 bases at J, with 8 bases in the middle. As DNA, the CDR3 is TGTGCCAGCAGCTTAGCCACAGGGTTGAACACTGAAGCTTTCTTT. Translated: CASSLATGLNTEAFF.

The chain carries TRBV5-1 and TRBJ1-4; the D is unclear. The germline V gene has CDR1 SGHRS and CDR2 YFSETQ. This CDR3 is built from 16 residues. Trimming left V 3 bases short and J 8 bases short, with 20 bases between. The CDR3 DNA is TGCGCCAGCAGCTCTGGAGGACCGGGTTCAGGCGAAAAACTGTTTTTT. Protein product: CASSSGGPGSGEKLFF.

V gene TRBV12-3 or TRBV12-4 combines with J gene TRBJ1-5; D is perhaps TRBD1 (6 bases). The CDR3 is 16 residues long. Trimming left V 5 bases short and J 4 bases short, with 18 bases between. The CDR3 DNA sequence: TGTGCCAGCAGTCCATACTCGGACAGACCGAATCAGCCCCAGCATTTT. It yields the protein CASSPYSDRPNQPQHF.

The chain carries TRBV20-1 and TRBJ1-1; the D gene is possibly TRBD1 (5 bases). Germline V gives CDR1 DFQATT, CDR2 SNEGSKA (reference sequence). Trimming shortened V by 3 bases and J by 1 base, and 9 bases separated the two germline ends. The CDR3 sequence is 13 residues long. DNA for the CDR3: TGCAGTGCTAGGGCGACAGAGAACACTGAAGCTTTCTTT. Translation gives CSARATENTEAFF.

CDR3 sequence (DNA): TGTGCCAGCAGTTACGCAGGGCCAGGGGCCGAGGAGCTGTTTTTT. It encodes CASSYAGPGAEELFF. The chain carries TRBV6-5 and TRBJ2-2, with D possibly TRBD1 on 6 matching bases. V was trimmed by 2 bases and J by 10 bases, leaving 17 bases between them. Germline V lookup: CDR1 MNHEY, CDR2 SVGAGI. The CDR3 consists of 15 residues.

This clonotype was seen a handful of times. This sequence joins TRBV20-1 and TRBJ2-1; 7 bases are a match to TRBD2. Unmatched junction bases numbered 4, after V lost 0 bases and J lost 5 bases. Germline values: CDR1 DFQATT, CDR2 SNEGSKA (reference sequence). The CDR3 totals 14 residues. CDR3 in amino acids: CSARDWAGDNEQFF. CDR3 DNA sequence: TGCAGTGCTAGAGATTGGGCGGGAGACAATGAGCAGTTCTTC.

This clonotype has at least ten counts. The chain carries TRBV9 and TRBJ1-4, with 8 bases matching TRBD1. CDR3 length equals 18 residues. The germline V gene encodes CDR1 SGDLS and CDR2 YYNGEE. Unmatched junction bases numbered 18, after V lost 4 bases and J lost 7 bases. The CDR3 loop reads CASSPLSGTGPIGEKLFF. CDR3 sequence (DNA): TGTGCCAGCAGCCCTCTTTCCGGGACAGGCCCAATAGGTGAAAAACTGTTTTTT. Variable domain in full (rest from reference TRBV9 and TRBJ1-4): DSGVTQTPKHLITATGQRVTLRCSPRSGDLSVYWYQQSLDQGLQFLIQYYNGEERAKGNILERFSAQQFPDLHSELNLSSLELGDSALYFCASSPLSGTGPIGEKLFFGSGTQLSVL.

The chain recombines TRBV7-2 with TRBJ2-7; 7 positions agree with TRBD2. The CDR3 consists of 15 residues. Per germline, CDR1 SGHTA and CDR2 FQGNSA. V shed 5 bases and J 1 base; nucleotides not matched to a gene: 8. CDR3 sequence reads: CASSQGLLSSYEQYF. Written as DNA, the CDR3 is TGTGCCAGCAGCCAGGGACTACTCTCATCCTACGAGCAGTACTTC.

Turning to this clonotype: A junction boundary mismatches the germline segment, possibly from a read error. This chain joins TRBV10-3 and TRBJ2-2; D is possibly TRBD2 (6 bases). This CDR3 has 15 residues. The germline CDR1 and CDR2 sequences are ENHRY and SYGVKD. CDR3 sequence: CAISADTTSSGERFF. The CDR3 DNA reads TGTGCCATCAGTGCAGACACGACTAGTTCCGGGGAGCGGTTTTTT.

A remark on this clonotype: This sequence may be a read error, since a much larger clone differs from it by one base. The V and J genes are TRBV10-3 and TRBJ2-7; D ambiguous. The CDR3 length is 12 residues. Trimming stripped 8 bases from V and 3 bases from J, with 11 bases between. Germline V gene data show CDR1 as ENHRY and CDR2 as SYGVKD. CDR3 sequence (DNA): TGTGCCATCTCGTCATACGACTACGAGCAGTACTTC. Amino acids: CAISSYDYEQYF.

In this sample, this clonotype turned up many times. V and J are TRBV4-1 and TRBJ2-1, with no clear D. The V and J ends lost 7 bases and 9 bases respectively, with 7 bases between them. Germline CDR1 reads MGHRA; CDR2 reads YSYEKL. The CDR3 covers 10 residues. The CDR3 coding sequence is TGCGCCAGCATGGTAATTGAGCAGTTCTTC. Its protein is CASMVIEQFF.

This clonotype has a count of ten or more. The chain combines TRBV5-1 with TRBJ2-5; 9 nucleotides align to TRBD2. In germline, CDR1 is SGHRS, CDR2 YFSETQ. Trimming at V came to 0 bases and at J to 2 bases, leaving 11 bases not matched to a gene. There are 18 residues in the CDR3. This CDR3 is CASSLVGASGVGQETQYF. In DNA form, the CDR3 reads TGCGCCAGCAGCTTGGTCGGGGCTAGCGGGGTCGGGCAAGAGACCCAGTACTTC.

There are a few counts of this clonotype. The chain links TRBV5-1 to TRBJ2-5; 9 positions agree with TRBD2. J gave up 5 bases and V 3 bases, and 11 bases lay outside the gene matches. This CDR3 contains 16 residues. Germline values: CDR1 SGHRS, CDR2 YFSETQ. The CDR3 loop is CASSSYLAGEGETQYF. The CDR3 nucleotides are TGCGCCAGCAGCTCCTATTTAGCGGGAGAGGGGGAGACCCAGTACTTC.

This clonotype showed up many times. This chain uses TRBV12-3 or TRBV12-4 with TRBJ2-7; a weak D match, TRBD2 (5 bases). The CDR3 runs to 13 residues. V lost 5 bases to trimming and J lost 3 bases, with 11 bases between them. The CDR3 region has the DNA TGTGCCAGCAGTCGAGGGCAGTACTACGAGCAGTACTTC. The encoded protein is CASSRGQYYEQYF.

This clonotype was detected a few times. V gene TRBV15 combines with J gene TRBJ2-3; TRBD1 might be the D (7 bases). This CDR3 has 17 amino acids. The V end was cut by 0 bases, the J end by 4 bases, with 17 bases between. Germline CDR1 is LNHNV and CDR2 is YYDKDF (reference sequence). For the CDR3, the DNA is TGTGCCACCAGCAGAGAGTCAGGGGGGAGTCGCGCAGATACGCAGTATTTT. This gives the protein CATSRESGGSRADTQYF.

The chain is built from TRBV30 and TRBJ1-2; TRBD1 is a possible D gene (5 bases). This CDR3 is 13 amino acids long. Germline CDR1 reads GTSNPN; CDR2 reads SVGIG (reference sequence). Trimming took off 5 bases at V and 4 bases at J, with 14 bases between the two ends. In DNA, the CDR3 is TGTGCCTGGGGCAAAGGGGCAGCCTATGGCTACACCTTC. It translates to CAWGKGAAYGYTF.